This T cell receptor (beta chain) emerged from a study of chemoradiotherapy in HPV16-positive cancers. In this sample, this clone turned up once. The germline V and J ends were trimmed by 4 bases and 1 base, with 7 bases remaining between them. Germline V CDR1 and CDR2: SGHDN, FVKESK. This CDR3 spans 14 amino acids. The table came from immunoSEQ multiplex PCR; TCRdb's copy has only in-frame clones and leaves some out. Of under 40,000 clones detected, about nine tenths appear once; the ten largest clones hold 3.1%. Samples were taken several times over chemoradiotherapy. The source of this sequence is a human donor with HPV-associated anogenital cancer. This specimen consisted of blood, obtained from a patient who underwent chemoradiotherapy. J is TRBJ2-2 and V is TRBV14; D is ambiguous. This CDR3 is CASSPQRNTGELFF. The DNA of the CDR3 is TGTGCCAGCAGCCCGCAAAGGAACACCGGGGAGCTGTTTTTT.